This T cell receptor beta chain appears in the sequencing data of a study of OX40 agonist ivuxolimab in advanced cancers. V shed 5 bases, J shed 6 bases, and the junction held 0 bases outside the gene matches. The length of the CDR3 is 12 residues. Germline V gives CDR1 KGHSH, CDR2 LQKENI. Profiled with immunoSEQ multiplex PCR; TCRdb holds only in-frame clones, not every one. The sample comprises more than 65,000 clones, 91% of which are singletons, and 1% to 1.2% rests with the top ten. Material: CD4+ or CD8+ T cells sorted from blood, obtained in a trial of the OX40 agonist ivuxolimab. The chain carries TRBV18 and TRBJ2-3; 9 bases agree with TRBD1. The clonotype comes from an adult with an advanced solid tumor such as melanoma, head and neck, liver or kidney cancer. The CDR3 bases are TGTGCCAGCTCAGGGACAGGGGATACGCAGTATTTT. It specifies CASSGTGDTQYF.